This TCR beta chain is drawn from a study of blood T cells in healthy people across ages (dated by TCRdb to the mid-2010s). For context, the study as a whole: In model experiments, template switching captured about one uniquely barcoded TCR beta cDNA molecule for every two T cells. To track age-related changes in TCR beta repertoire diversity, the study relied on deep sequencing normalized with unique cDNA molecular identifiers. Donors were grouped into four age groups: young (average approximately 15 years), middle-aged (about 40), aged (around 60) and long-lived (around 80). For two donors (one aged 18 to 30 and one aged 80 or older), the study analyzed two additional independent replicas of 1 million unique cDNA reads from the same blood draw. Broader findings and caveats from the paper: Estimates of total diversity based on one million sequenced T cells were regarded as lower bounds and as underestimates. Compared with the aged group, the long-lived group had more naive CD4+ T cells, fewer expanded clones and increased TCR diversity, suggesting age selection. Donor CMV infection status was unknown, potentially confounding age-related changes in expanded clonotypes. Observed TCR beta diversity correlated strongly with the percentage of naive T cells measured by flow cytometry. Conclusive comparison of naive and antigen-experienced compartments was prevented by the profiling of bulk unsorted PBMCs. Observed TCR beta diversity per million T cells fell roughly linearly with age, and a significant reduction was already apparent by age approximately 41.

Library preparation used 5' RACE. For sequencing, an Illumina HiSeq 2500 was employed. A second about 6 to 11 cycle PCR used a sample-barcoded 5' primer and a J-beta primer mix. A unique molecular identifier was introduced onto each TCR beta cDNA molecule by a template-switch 5' adaptor carrying 12 random nucleotides. At least 2.5 million CDR3-containing paired-end reads were obtained from each sample. The Mint cDNA synthesis kit, primed by a TRBC-specific oligonucleotide, was used to synthesize first-strand cDNA from all RNA. Following uracil-DNA glycosylase treatment, a first 18-cycle PCR with universal primers M1SS and BC2_uni_R was performed on all cDNA. In the original analysis: Normalization of each sample was performed by random selection of 1 million high-quality reads, each carrying a distinct molecular identifier. Instead of being binned into consensus sequences, reads that shared molecular identifiers were thrown out. MiTCR, set to a Q25 quality threshold and the strictest error-elimination algorithm, was used for CDR3 identification, clonotype clustering and error correction. A nonparametric unseen species model with Euler transformation was used to estimate lower-bound total TCR beta diversity. TCRdb cleaned the public reads at Q25 with fastp, built clones with MiXCR and kept in-frame beta chains. Each entry is one CDR3 protein sequence, shown with its most common DNA and genes. These V and J calls rely on TCRdb rather than the paper's analysis. In all, the sample holds roughly 1,100,000 distinct CDR3 sequences, and about 25% of those were seen once. The leading ten clones occupy about 0.72% of the sample.

Donors were 39 systemically healthy Caucasian individuals from Russia aged roughly 6 to 90 years. Around 10 milliliters of peripheral blood were collected from each donor into EDTA-treated Vacutainer tubes. PBMCs were isolated by Ficoll-Paque density-gradient centrifugation, with at least 6.5 million obtained per sample. Total RNA, at least 6 micrograms per sample, was extracted from PBMCs with Trizol reagent. Naive CD45RAhigh/CD27high T cell percentages were measured by flow cytometry on a PBMC aliquot from every donor. Worth noting for this clonotype: This clone's antigen is unknown. No much larger clone is present one base from it, and per-base qualities are unavailable.

The same specimen was also included in a second study, on T cells of mothers and their children. The second source states: Nine systemically healthy Caucasian individuals served as donors, namely three mothers together with their six children. cDNA synthesis consumed the entire amount of extracted RNA, loaded at 1.5 ug RNA in each 15 ul reaction. Sample barcodes and 2-4 random nucleotides were added via the M1S primer in the second PCR. More than 8 million TCR beta CDR3 reads were obtained from each mother, and roughly 3.1 million reads were obtained from each child. Thymic selection similarly shapes TCR recombination output in related and unrelated pairs, with minor effect from inherited differences. Normalized repertoire overlap was always found to be slightly, but never significantly, higher in related mother-child pairs than in unrelated mother-child pairs. No persistent microchimeric T cell clones were found, with a detection sensitivity of approximately 110 clones per million clonotypes. The study used deep NGS to compare TCR beta repertoires of mothers and children, seeking features distinguishing related mother-child pairs from unrelated individuals. The mean age was approximately 41 +/- 4 years for the mothers and approximately 11 +/- 4 years for the children. After adapter ligation was performed with NEBNext reagents, the libraries were sequenced on an Illumina HiSeq 2000 with 100+100 nt paired-end reads. To prevent cross-contamination, the mother and child libraries were prepared a month apart and were sequenced in separate runs. For each donor, somewhere between roughly 500,000 and 2,300,000 distinct TCR beta clonotypes were identified. Naive TCR beta clonotypes were estimated from low-frequency clonotypes matched to each donor's FACS-determined naive share, without sorting.

The sequenced sample consisted of blood. This clonotype was sampled from a girl aged 2 to 9 in good health.

The CDR3 protein sequence reads: CASSSTRTGRNIQYF. The nucleotide sequence is TGTGCCAGCAGTTCCACAAGGACAGGGAGGAACATTCAGTACTTC. The V and J genes are TRBV12-3 or TRBV12-4 and TRBJ2-4, and TRBD1 matches 8 of the central bases. Ends trimmed: V by 4 bases, J by 7 bases; bases unmatched to a gene: 9. Spanning cysteine to phenylalanine, the CDR3 consists of 15 amino acids. Just CDR3 DNA is preserved here, 45 bases in frame from base 1.